This T cell receptor (beta chain) was sequenced for a study of identical twins. Study outcomes and limitations: Cross-sectional statistics underpinned the conclusions; the same donors were not followed.

This clonotype appeared a few times. Its antigen is as yet unknown. A universal primer site arose from template switching, and cDNA bore unique molecular identifiers. TCRdb reprocessed the 5' RACE reads via MiXCR and lists one record per CDR3 protein. Of approximately 1.8 million distinct CDR3 sequences listed, under 35% are singletons. The V and J ends lost 3 bases and 2 bases, in that order; junction bases with no gene match: 19. CDR3 length equals 20 residues. The germline CDR1 and CDR2 sequences are SGDLS and YYNGEE. V gene TRBV9 combines with J gene TRBJ2-1; 8 nucleotides agree with TRBD2. This sequence originates from a newborn girl in good health. Specimen: cord blood. The CDR3 loop is CASSAYPYPGGDDAYNEQFF. The CDR3 DNA reads TGTGCCAGCAGCGCATACCCGTACCCCGGGGGGGACGATGCCTACAATGAGCAGTTCTTC.